The next 10 T cell receptor beta chains were all read from a single sample in a study of Tregs in tolerant kidney transplant recipients. No antigen is known for these receptors. The data were produced by immunoSEQ multiplex PCR, yet TCRdb's version contains in-frame clones alone and is incomplete. Among roughly 40,000 clones listed, nearly 97% were seen once. Source material: Tregs from blood cultured with allogeneic cells. The receptors come from a human donor in good health.

The chain links TRBV9 to TRBJ1-6; 8 bases line up with TRBD1. Germline assignment: CDR1 SGDLS and CDR2 YYNGEE. V lost 0 bases, J lost 0 bases, and 2 bases stayed unmatched. The CDR3 is 17 amino acids. CDR3 loop: CASSVAGGASYNSPLHF. CDR3 nucleotide sequence: TGTGCCAGCAGCGTAGCAGGGGGCGCCTCCTATAATTCACCCCTCCACTTT.

V usage is TRBV9 and J usage is TRBJ2-3, with 9 positions matching TRBD2. In germline, CDR1 is SGDLS, CDR2 YYNGEE. With 3 bases clipped from V and 6 bases from J, the junction kept 8 bases outside the gene matches. The CDR3 runs 15 residues. The CDR3 nucleotides are TGTGCCAGCAGCGACGGCGGGGGGGCCAGTGATACGCAGTATTTT. Translation gives CASSDGGGASDTQYF.

Details on this clone: The sample holds other DNA sequences that translate to the same CDR3. The gene calls are TRBV5-1 and TRBJ1-1, with no clear D. The germline gives CDR1 SGHRS, CDR2 YFSETQ. The CDR3 is 12 amino acids. V gave up 4 bases and J gave up 5 bases, with 9 bases separating them. The CDR3 coding sequence is TGCGCCAGCAGCCCCGGGCCAACTGAAGCTTTCTTT. Its protein is CASSPGPTEAFF.

The V and J genes are TRBV6-6 and TRBJ1-2; 9 positions agree with TRBD1. Losses at the gene ends were 0 bases for V and 2 bases for J; bases not matched to a gene: 4. CDR3 length: 16 amino acids. Per the germline V gene, CDR1 is MNHNY and CDR2 is SVGAGI (reference sequence). The CDR3 is CASSYSGTGTNYGYTF. The CDR3 DNA is TGTGCCAGCAGTTACTCGGGGACAGGGACCAACTATGGCTACACCTTC.

For the CDR3, the DNA is TGTGCCAGCAGCTTGCGACTAGCGGGAGGGCCGATCGGAGGAAATGAGCAGTTCTTC. Translation gives CASSLRLAGGPIGGNEQFF. The gene calls are TRBV5-4 and TRBJ2-1; 14 positions match TRBD2. The CDR3 sequence is 19 residues long. V trimming: 1 base; J trimming: 7 bases; junction bases outside the gene matches: 13. CDR1 is SGHNT and CDR2 is YYREEE in the germline V gene (reference sequence).

The chain links TRBV5-4 to TRBJ1-3; maybe TRBD1 (6 bases). The germline V gene has CDR1 SGHNT and CDR2 YYREEE (reference sequence). This CDR3 comprises 14 residues. V was shortened by 0 bases and J by 2 bases, with 6 bases between the two germline ends. Here the CDR3 reads CASSLGTAGNTIYF. Written as DNA, the CDR3 is TGTGCCAGCAGCTTGGGGACAGCTGGAAACACCATATATTTT.

This chain joins TRBV6-6 and TRBJ1-2, with 8 nucleotides matching TRBD1. The CDR3 is made up of 15 amino acids. Germline loops: CDR1 MNHNY, CDR2 SVGAGI (reference sequence). The V segment lost 2 bases and the J segment 1 base; nucleotides outside the gene matches: 3. This CDR3 reads CASSYRGQVNYGYTF. CDR3 bases: TGTGCCAGCAGTTACCGGGGACAGGTTAACTATGGCTACACCTTC.

The gene calls are TRBV6-6 and TRBJ2-7; 7 bases are a match to TRBD1. The J segment lost 3 bases and the V segment lost 6 bases, leaving 8 bases of the junction unmatched. This CDR3 is built from 14 residues. The V gene's germline CDR1 is MNHNY and CDR2 SVGAGI (reference sequence). CDR3 in DNA: TGTGCCAGCAGAACCGGGACAGCTTACTACGAGCAGTACTTC. Translated: CASRTGTAYYEQYF.

The chain recombines TRBV9 with TRBJ2-3, with TRBD1 matching 8 bases. CDR3 length: 15 residues. Germline V gene sequence: CDR1 SGDLS, CDR2 YYNGEE. V shed 0 bases, J shed 6 bases, and the junction held 6 bases outside the gene matches. The CDR3 protein is CASSVVGTGIDTQYF. The CDR3 bases are TGTGCCAGCAGCGTAGTCGGGACAGGAATTGATACGCAGTATTTT.

The rearrangement joins TRBV5-1 to TRBJ2-3, with TRBD2 identical over 7 bases. In germline, CDR1 is SGHRS, CDR2 YFSETQ. This CDR3 is built from 13 residues. Germline trimming cut 4 bases from V and 1 base from J; bases unmatched to any gene: 0. CDR3 loop: CASSGGGTDTQYF. The CDR3 nucleotides read TGCGCCAGCAGCGGGGGGGGCACAGATACGCAGTATTTT.